This T cell receptor (beta chain) emerged from a study of T cell responses to AZD1222 COVID-19 vaccine. Overall study findings and caveats: Sampling captured repertoires only after the peak T cell response. Spike was spanned by vaccine-associated CD4 TCRs, with dominance at 160-218 and 743-854. With two AZD1222 doses given, Spike-specific TCR breadth and depth both rose.

Using immunoSEQ multiplex PCR, the repertoire was profiled, and TCRdb retains in-frame clones only, with some absent. This sample has 110,000 or so clones, with 88% found just once. In regard to this clone: Its antigen remains unknown. Distinct nucleotide sequences in the sample also encode this CDR3.

The V gene lost 1 base and the J gene lost 7 bases, with 5 bases spanning the gap. Germline-derived CDR1 and CDR2 are LGHDT and YNNKEL (reference sequence). This CDR3 comprises 13 residues. The chain couples TRBV3-1 (or the pseudogene TRBV3-2) to TRBJ1-6; D gene uncertain. The sequence derives from an adult in good health. Here the sequenced sample was peripheral blood, taken on day 0 of AZD1222 vaccination. CDR3 protein: CASSQAGNSPLHF. In DNA, the CDR3 is TGTGCCAGCAGCCAAGCGGGGAATTCACCCCTCCACTTT.